Only one count was recorded for the clone carrying this T cell receptor beta chain. The CDR3 sequence is 13 residues long. In germline, CDR1 is MNHNY, CDR2 SVGAGI (reference sequence). After removal of 7 bases from V and 1 base from J, the junction contained 3 bases not matched to a gene. This sample was taken from a study of blood T cell repertoires in COVID-19. Only in-frame clones appear in the TCRdb table, and some are missing; sequencing was by immunoSEQ multiplex PCR. The data show some 90,000 clones, 80% seen once. The sample was peripheral blood. The receptor was derived from a human donor in a cohort sampled during active COVID-19. The gene calls are TRBV6-6 and TRBJ2-5; TRBD1 aligns across 7 bases. CDR3 protein: CASNRDSQETQYF. The CDR3, as DNA: TGTGCCAGCAACCGGGACAGCCAAGAGACCCAGTACTTC.